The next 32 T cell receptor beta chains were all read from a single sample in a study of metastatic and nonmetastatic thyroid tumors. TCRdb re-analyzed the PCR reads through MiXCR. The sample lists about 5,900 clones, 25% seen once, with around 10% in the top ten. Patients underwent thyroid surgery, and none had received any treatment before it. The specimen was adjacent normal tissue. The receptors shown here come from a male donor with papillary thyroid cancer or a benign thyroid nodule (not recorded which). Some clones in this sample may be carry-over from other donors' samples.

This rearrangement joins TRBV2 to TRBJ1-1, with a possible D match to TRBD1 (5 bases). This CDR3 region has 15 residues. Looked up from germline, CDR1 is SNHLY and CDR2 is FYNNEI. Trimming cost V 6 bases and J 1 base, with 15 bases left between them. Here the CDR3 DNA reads TGTGCCAGCAGCCCTCCGGGGGTCGGGAACACTGAAGCTTTCTTT. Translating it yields CASSPPGVGNTEAFF. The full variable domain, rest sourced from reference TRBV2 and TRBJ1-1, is EPEVTQTPSHQVTQMGQEVILRCVPISNHLYFYWYRQILGQKVEFLVSFYNNEISEKSEIFDDQFSVERPDGSNFTLKIRSTKLEDSAMYFCASSPPGVGNTEAFFGQGTRLTVV.

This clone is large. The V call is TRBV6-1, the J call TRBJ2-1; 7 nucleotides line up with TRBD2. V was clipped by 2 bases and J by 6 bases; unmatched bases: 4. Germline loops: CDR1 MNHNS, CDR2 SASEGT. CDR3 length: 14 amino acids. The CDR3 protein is CASSEWAGVNEQFF. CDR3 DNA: TGTGCCAGCAGTGAATGGGCGGGAGTCAATGAGCAGTTCTTC.

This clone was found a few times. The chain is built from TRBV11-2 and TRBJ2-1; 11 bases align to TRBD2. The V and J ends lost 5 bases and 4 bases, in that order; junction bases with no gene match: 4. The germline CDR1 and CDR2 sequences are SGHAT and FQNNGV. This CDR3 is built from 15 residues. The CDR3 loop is CASSLLAGEYNEQFF. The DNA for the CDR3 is TGTGCCAGCAGCCTACTAGCGGGGGAGTACAATGAGCAGTTCTTC.

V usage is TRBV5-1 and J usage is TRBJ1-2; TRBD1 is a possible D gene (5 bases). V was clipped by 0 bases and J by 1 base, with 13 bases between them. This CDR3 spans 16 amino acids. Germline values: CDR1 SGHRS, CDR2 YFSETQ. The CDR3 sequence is CASSLEGSGLNYGYTF. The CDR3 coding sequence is TGCGCCAGCAGCTTGGAGGGGTCAGGACTTAACTATGGCTACACCTTC.

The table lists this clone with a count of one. The CDR3 DNA sequence: TGCAGTGCTAGGGACAGGGTGGTGTACACTGAAGCTTTCTTT. This translates into CSARDRVVYTEAFF. This sequence joins TRBV20-1 and TRBJ1-1; 8 nucleotides align to TRBD1. The germline gives CDR1 DFQATT, CDR2 SNEGSKA (reference sequence). Unmatched junction bases numbered 6, after V lost 3 bases and J lost 3 bases. The CDR3 extends over 14 amino acids.

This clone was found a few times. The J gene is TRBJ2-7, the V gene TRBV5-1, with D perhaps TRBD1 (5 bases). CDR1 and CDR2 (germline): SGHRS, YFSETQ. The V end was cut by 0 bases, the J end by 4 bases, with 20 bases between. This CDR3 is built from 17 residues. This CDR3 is CASSLGLGSTGLYEQYF. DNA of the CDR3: TGCGCCAGCAGCTTGGGACTCGGATCCACAGGCCTATACGAGCAGTACTTC. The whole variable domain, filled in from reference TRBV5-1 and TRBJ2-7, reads KAGVTQTPRYLIKTRGQQVTLSCSPISGHRSVSWYQQTPGQGLQFLFEYFSETQRNKGNFPGRFSGRQFSNSRSEMNVSTLELGDSALYLCASSLGLGSTGLYEQYFGPGTRLTVT.

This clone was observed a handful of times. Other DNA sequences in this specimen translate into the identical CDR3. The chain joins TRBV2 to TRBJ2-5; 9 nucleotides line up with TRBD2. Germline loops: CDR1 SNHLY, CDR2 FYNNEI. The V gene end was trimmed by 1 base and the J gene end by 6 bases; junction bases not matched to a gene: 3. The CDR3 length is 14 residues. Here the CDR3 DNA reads TGTGCCAGCAGTGAAGTTCTAGCGGGGAAGACCCAGTACTTC. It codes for CASSEVLAGKTQYF. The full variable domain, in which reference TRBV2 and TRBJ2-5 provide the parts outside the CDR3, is EPEVTQTPSHQVTQMGQEVILRCVPISNHLYFYWYRQILGQKVEFLVSFYNNEISEKSEIFDDQFSVERPDGSNFTLKIRSTKLEDSAMYFCASSEVLAGKTQYFGPGTRLLVL.

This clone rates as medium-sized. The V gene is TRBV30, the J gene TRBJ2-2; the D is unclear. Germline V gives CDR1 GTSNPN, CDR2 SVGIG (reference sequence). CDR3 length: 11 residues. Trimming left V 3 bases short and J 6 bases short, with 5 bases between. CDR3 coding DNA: TGTGCCTGGAGCGGGTCCGGGGAGCTGTTTTTT. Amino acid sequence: CAWSGSGELFF. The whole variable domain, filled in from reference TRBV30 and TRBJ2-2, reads SQTIHQWPATLVQPVGSPLSLECTVEGTSNPNLYWYRQAAGRGLQLLFYSVGIGQISSEVPQNLSASRPQDRQFILSSKKLLLSDSGFYLCAWSGSGELFFGEGSRLTVL.

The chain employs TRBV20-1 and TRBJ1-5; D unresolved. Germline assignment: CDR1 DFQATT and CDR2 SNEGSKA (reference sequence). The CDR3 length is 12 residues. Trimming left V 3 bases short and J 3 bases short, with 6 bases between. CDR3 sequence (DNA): TGCAGTGCTAGTGGCTACAATCAGCCCCAGCATTTT. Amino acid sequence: CSASGYNQPQHF.

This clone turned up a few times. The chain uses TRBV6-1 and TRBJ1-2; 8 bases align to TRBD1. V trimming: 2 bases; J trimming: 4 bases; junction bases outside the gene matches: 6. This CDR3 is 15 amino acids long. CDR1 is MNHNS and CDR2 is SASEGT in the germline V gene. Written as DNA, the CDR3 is TGTGCCAGCAGTGAACAGGGGGCCCTTTTCTATGGCTACACCTTC. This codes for CASSEQGALFYGYTF.

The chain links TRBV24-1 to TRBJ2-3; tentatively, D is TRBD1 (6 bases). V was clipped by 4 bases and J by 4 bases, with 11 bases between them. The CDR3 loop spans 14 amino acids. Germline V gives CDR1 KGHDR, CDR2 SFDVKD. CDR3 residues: CATSDHRVADTQYF. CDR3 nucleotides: TGTGCCACCAGTGACCACAGGGTCGCAGATACGCAGTATTTT.

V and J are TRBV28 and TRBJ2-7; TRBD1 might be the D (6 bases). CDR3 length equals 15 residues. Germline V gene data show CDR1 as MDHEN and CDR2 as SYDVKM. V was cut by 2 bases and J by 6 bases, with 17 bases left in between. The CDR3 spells CASSLRAAGASEQYF. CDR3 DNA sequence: TGTGCCAGCAGTTTAAGGGCGGCAGGGGCCTCCGAGCAGTACTTC.

CDR3 region: CSARVTQDLSYEQYF. The CDR3 DNA follows: TGCAGTGCTAGAGTAACGCAGGACCTCTCCTACGAGCAGTACTTC. J is TRBJ2-7 and V is TRBV20-1, with D unclear. Trimming pared 1 base from V and 0 bases from J, leaving 13 bases between. There are 15 residues in the CDR3. Germline assignment: CDR1 DFQATT and CDR2 SNEGSKA (reference sequence).

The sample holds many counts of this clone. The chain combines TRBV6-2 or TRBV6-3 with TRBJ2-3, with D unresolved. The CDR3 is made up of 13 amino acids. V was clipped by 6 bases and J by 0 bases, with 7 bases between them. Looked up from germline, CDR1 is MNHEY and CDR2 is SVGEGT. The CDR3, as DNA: TGTGCCAGCAGAGGAGCTAGCACAGATACGCAGTATTTT. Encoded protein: CASRGASTDTQYF.

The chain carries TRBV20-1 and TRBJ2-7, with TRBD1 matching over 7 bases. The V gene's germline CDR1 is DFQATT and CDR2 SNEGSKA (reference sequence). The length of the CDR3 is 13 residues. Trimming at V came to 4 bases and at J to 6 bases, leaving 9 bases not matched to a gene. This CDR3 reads CSAKTGTALEQYF. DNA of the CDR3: TGCAGTGCTAAAACCGGGACAGCACTCGAGCAGTACTTC.

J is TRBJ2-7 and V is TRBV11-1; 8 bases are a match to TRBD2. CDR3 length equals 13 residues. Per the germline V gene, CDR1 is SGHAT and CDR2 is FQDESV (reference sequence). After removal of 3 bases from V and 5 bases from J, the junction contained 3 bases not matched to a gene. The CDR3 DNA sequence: TGTGCCAGCAGCTTGAGCGGGAGTAACGAGCAGTACTTC. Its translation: CASSLSGSNEQYF.

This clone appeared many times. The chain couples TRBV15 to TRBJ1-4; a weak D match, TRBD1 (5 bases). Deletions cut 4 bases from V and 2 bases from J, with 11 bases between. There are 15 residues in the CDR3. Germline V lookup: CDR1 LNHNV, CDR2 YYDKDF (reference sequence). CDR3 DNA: TGTGCCACCAGCAACCTCGGGGCGACTAATGAAAAACTGTTTTTT. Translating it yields CATSNLGATNEKLFF.

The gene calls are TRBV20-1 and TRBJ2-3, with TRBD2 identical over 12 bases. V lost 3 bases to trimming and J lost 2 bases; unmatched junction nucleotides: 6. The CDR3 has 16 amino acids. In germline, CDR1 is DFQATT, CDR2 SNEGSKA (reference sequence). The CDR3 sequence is CSASARLAGDTDTQYF. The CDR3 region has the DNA TGCAGTGCTAGCGCTAGACTAGCGGGAGACACAGATACGCAGTATTTT.

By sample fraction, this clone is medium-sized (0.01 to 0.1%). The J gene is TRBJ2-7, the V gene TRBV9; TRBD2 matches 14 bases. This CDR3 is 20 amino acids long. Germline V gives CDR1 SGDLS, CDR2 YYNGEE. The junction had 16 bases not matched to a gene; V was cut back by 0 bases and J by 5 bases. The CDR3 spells CASSVGTLGLAGDTLNEQYF. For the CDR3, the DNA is TGTGCCAGCAGCGTAGGCACGTTGGGACTAGCGGGAGATACATTGAACGAGCAGTACTTC.

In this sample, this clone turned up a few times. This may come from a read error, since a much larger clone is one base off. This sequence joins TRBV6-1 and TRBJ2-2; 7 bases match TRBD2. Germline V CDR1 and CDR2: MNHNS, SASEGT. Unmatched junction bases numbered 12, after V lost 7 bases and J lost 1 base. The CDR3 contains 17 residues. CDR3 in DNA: TGTGCCAGCATTAGACCGGGACTATCGCTGAACACCGGGGAGCTGTTTTTT. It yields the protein CASIRPGLSLNTGELFF.

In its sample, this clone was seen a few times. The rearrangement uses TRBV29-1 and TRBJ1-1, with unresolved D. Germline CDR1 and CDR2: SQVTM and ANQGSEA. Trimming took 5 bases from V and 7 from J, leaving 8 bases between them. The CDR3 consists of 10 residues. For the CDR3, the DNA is TGCAGCGTTTACCGGCATGAAGCTTTCTTT. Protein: CSVYRHEAFF.

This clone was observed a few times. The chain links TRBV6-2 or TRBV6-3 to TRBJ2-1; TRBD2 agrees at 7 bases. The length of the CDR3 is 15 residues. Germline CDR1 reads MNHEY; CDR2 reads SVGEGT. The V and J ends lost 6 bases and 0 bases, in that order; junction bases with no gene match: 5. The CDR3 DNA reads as TGTGCCAGCAGATTCGGACTAGTCTCCTACAATGAGCAGTTCTTC. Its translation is CASRFGLVSYNEQFF.

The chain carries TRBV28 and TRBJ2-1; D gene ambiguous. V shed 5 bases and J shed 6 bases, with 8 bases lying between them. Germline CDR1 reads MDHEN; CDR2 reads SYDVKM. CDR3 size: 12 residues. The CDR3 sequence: CASSRTANEQFF. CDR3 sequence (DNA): TGTGCCAGCAGTAGGACGGCCAATGAGCAGTTCTTC.

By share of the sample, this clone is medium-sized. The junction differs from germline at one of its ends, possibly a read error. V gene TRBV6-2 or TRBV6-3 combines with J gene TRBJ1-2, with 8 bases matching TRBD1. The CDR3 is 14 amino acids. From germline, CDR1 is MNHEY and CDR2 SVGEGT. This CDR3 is CASNLDREDYGYTF. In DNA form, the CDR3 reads TGTGCTAGCAACCTGGACAGGGAGGACTATGGCTACACCTTC.

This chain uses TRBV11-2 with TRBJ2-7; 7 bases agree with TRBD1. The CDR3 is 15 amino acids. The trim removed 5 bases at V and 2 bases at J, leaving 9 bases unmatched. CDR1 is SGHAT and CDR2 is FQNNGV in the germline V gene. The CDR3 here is CASSTRQGHPYEQYF. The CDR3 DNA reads TGTGCCAGCAGCACCAGACAGGGCCATCCCTACGAGCAGTACTTC.

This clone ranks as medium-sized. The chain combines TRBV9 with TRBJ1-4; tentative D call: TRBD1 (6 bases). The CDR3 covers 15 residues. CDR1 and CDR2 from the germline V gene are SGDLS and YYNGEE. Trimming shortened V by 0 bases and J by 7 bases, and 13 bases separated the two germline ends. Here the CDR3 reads CASSVGNEGGEKLFF. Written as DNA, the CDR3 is TGTGCCAGCAGCGTAGGAAACGAGGGGGGTGAAAAACTGTTTTTT.

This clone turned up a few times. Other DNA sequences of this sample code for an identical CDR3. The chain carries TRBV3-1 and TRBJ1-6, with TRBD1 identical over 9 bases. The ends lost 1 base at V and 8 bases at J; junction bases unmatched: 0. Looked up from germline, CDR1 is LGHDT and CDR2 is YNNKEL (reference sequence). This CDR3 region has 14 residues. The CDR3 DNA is TGTGCCAGCAGCCAAGGGACAGGGGATTCACCCCTCCACTTT. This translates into CASSQGTGDSPLHF.

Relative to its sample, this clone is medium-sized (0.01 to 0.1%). For the CDR3, the DNA is TGCGCCAGCAGCGCCCGACAGGGGTACCAAGAGACCCAGTACTTC. It specifies CASSARQGYQETQYF. The V call is TRBV5-1, the J call TRBJ2-5; 8 nucleotides align to TRBD1. Trimming at V came to 4 bases and at J to 0 bases, leaving 5 bases not matched to a gene. This CDR3 comprises 15 residues. Germline CDR1 and CDR2: SGHRS and YFSETQ.

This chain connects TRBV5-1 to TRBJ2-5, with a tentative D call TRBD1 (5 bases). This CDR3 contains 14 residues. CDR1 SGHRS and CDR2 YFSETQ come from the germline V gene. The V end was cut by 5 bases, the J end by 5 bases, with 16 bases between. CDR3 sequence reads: CASRSQGSWETQYF. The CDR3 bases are TGCGCCAGCAGGTCTCAGGGATCGTGGGAGACCCAGTACTTC.

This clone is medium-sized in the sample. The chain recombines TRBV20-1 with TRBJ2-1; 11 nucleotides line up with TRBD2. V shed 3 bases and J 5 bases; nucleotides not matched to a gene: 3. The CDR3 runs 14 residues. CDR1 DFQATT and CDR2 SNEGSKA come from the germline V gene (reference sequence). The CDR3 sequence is CSASGTSGNNEQFF. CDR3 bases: TGCAGTGCTAGCGGGACTAGCGGTAACAATGAGCAGTTCTTC.

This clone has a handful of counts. The chain's CDR3 is CASSERHRALETQYF. CDR3 coding DNA: TGTGCCAGCAGTGAACGCCACAGGGCCCTAGAGACCCAGTACTTC. The rearrangement uses TRBV6-1 and TRBJ2-5; D may be TRBD1 (6 bases). Germline CDR1 MNHNS, CDR2 SASEGT. V was shortened by 2 bases and J by 4 bases, with 14 bases between the two germline ends. The CDR3 loop spans 15 amino acids.

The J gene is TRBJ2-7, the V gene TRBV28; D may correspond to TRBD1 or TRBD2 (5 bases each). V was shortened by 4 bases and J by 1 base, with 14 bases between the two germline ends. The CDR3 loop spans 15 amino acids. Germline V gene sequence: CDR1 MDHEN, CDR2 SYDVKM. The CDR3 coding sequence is TGTGCCAGCAGTTCATTTATGGGGGAATCCTACGAGCAGTACTTC. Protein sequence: CASSSFMGESYEQYF.